This T cell receptor beta chain came from a study of CD8+ T cells in alopecia areata. Isolated RNA was reverse transcribed into cDNA used as the sequencing template. TCRdb keeps only in-frame clones here, not all; method: immunoSEQ multiplex PCR. Seen here are 100,000 to 150,000 clones, about 57% observed once, and the top ten hold 4.5% to 5.5%. Lesional scalp tissue (obtained by punch biopsy) and peripheral blood were collected from alopecia areata patients. Separation by sorting yielded CD4+ and CD8+ T cells from PBMCs. The sequence derives from a human donor with alopecia areata. This material consisted of CD4+ T cells sorted from blood, taken at week 0.

CDR3 coding DNA: TGTGCCAGCAGCTCCGGACAGGCCGAAAAATACGAGCAGTACTTC. Translating it yields CASSSGQAEKYEQYF. The chain recombines TRBV5-4 with TRBJ2-7; 7 bases fit TRBD1. The V and J ends lost 3 bases and 4 bases, in that order; junction bases with no gene match: 10. The CDR3 has 15 amino acids. Germline lookup yields CDR1 SGHNT and CDR2 YYREEE (reference sequence).